This TCR beta chain emerged from a study of shared clonotypes between healthy human individuals. This table comes from immunoSEQ multiplex PCR, and its TCRdb copy is limited to in-frame clones, with some not included. In the table there are hundreds of thousands of clones, 90% to 97% of which are singletons. CDR1 is MDHEN, CDR2 SYDVKM, per germline. V lost 5 bases to trimming and J lost 6 bases, with 20 bases between them. The CDR3 runs 15 residues. The naive CD8 subset, CD45RO-negative cells positively selected for CCR7, excluded terminally differentiated effector memory CD45RA+ cells. This TCR was sampled from a man between 25 and 39 years old in good health. The rearrangement joins TRBV28 to TRBJ2-7; a possible D gene is TRBD1 (6 bases). Material for sequencing was naive CD8+ T cells sorted from blood. The CDR3 loop reads CASSQQTGMSPEQYF. CDR3 DNA sequence: TGTGCCAGCAGTCAACAAACAGGGATGAGTCCCGAGCAGTACTTC.